This TCR beta chain was found in a study of blood T cells in healthy people across ages. Study results and limitations: Long-lived donors carried more naive CD4+ cells and greater diversity than aged donors. Expanded clonotype changes were possibly confounded by unknown donor CMV status.

A word on this clonotype: Its antigen is still unknown.

With 5 bases removed from V and 11 bases from J, the gap between germline ends came to 12 bases. Germline values: CDR1 LGHNT, CDR2 FRNRAP. The CDR3 has 11 residues. Next came a second PCR, run for about 6 to 12 cycles, which used a sample-barcoded 5' primer along with a J-beta primer mix. TCRdb re-called the 5' RACE reads with MiXCR, one entry per CDR3 protein. The sample holds about 580,000 distinct CDR3 sequences; around 50% are singletons and the top ten take about 26%. This sequence was found in a man older than 75 in good health. Material: blood. The chain joins TRBV12-5 to TRBJ1-1; maybe TRBD1 (6 bases). CDR3 DNA: TGTGCTAGTGGTATCGGACAGTCGGCTTTCTTT. It translates to CASGIGQSAFF. Full variable domain (rest looked up from reference TRBV12-5 and TRBJ1-1): DARVTQTPRHKVTEMGQEVTMRCQPILGHNTVFWYRQTMMQGLELLAYFRNRAPLDDSGMPKDRFSAEMPDATLATLKIQPSEPRDSAVYFCASGIGQSAFFGQGTRLTVV.